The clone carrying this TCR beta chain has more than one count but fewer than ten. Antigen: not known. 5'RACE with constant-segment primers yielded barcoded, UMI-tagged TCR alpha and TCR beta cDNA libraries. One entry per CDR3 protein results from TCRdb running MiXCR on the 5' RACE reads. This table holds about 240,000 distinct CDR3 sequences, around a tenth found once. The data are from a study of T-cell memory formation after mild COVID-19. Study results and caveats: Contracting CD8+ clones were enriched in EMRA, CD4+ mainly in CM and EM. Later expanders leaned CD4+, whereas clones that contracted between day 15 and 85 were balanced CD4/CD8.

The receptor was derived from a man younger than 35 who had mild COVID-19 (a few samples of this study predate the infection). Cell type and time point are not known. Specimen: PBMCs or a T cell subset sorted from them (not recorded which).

The CDR3 DNA is TGTGCCAGCAGCTTCCCGGATTACCCCTACGAGCAGTACTTC. Its protein is CASSFPDYPYEQYF. The chain has TRBV7-2 and TRBJ2-7; D not resolved. Deletions cut 3 bases from V and 2 bases from J, with 11 bases between. The CDR3 runs to 14 residues. Germline V lookup: CDR1 SGHTA, CDR2 FQGNSA.